What follows are 19 T cell receptor beta chains derived from one specimen sequenced in a study of CD8 T cells in ankylosing spondylitis. TCRdb analysed the 5' RACE reads with MiXCR anew, one entry per CDR3 protein. The table includes under 250,000 distinct CDR3 sequences, roughly 32% detected once. The sample comprised blood, either unsorted or a sorted T cell fraction (not recorded which). The receptors were sampled from a male donor with ankylosing spondylitis or in good health (not recorded which).

The chain uses TRBV10-2 and TRBJ2-3; D is unclear. Germline lookup yields CDR1 WSHSY and CDR2 SAAADI. Trimming removed 6 bases at V and 0 bases at J, with 4 bases between. There are 12 residues in the CDR3. The CDR3 loop is CASSYSTDTQYF. The CDR3 DNA follows: TGCGCCAGCAGCTATAGCACAGATACGCAGTATTTT.

The V and J genes are TRBV7-2 and TRBJ2-1, with D perhaps TRBD1 (5 bases). V shed 3 bases and J shed 10 bases, with 10 bases lying between them. The CDR3 has 12 residues. Germline V CDR1 and CDR2: SGHTA, FQGNSA. CDR3 sequence: CASSLPRTEQFF. For the CDR3, the DNA is TGTGCCAGCAGCTTGCCAAGGACAGAGCAGTTCTTC.

The chain employs TRBV7-9 and TRBJ2-7; 8 bases agree with TRBD2. V was pared by 1 base and J by 1 base, with 6 bases of the junction left unmatched. CDR3 length equals 16 residues. The germline V gene has CDR1 SEHNR and CDR2 FQNEAQ (reference sequence). DNA for the CDR3: TGTGCCAGCAGCTTAGTCATTGGCGGGGGGTCCTACGAGCAGTACTTC. It yields the protein CASSLVIGGGSYEQYF. Complete variable domain (other parts from reference TRBV7-9 and TRBJ2-7): DTGVSQNPRHKITKRGQNVTFRCDPISEHNRLYWYRQTLGQGPEFLTYFQNEAQLEKSRLLSDRFSAERPKGSFSTLEIQRTEQGDSAMYLCASSLVIGGGSYEQYFGPGTRLTVT.

V usage is TRBV6-2 or TRBV6-3 and J usage is TRBJ2-2; D is unclear. Germline-derived CDR1 and CDR2 are MNHEY and SVGEGT. The V and J ends lost 2 bases and 3 bases respectively, with 4 bases between them. The CDR3 totals 13 residues. The CDR3 nucleotides are TGTGCCAGCAGTTACGGTTACACCGGGGAGCTGTTTTTT. Its translation: CASSYGYTGELFF.

The chain couples TRBV5-1 to TRBJ2-7; 8 nucleotides align to TRBD1. Germline values: CDR1 SGHRS, CDR2 YFSETQ. The CDR3 spans 14 residues. The V gene end was trimmed by 2 bases and the J gene end by 6 bases; junction bases not matched to a gene: 7. The CDR3 sequence is CASSFRQGAGEQYF. The CDR3 DNA is TGCGCCAGCAGCTTTCGGCAGGGGGCGGGCGAGCAGTACTTC.

CDR3 sequence: CASSYSMSGNRGYEQYF. CDR3 coding DNA: TGTGCCAGCAGTTACTCGATGTCAGGGAACAGGGGTTACGAGCAGTACTTC. V is TRBV6-5 and J is TRBJ2-7; 7 bases are a match to TRBD1. Germline CDR1 reads MNHEY; CDR2 reads SVGAGI. The length of the CDR3 is 17 residues. With V trimmed by 0 bases and J by 4 bases, 12 bases remained unmatched.

The CDR3, as DNA: TGTGCCAGCAGTTGGGGCCGGGGGGGAGTCACCGGGGAGCTGTTTTTT. Translation gives CASSWGRGGVTGELFF. This chain uses TRBV12-3 or TRBV12-4 with TRBJ2-2; 8 nucleotides agree with TRBD2. The CDR3 sequence is 16 residues long. Trimming removed 4 bases from V and 4 bases from J; junction bases left unmatched: 8.

This sequence joins TRBV7-3 and TRBJ2-1; 8 bases match TRBD2. The CDR3 covers 15 residues. The germline V gene encodes CDR1 SGHTA and CDR2 FQGTGA. J lost 7 bases, V lost 3 bases, and 8 bases had no gene match. The CDR3 DNA sequence: TGTGCCAGCAGCTTCGCGGGGGGTGGATTGAATGAGCAGTTCTTC. Its translation is CASSFAGGGLNEQFF.

J is TRBJ2-7 and V is TRBV6-1, with 9 bases fitting TRBD1. V was pared by 8 bases and J by 6 bases, with 5 bases of the junction left unmatched. The CDR3 loop spans 12 amino acids. Germline V lookup: CDR1 MNHNS, CDR2 SASEGT. CDR3: CASPWTGVEQYF. In nucleotides, the CDR3 is TGTGCCAGCCCTTGGACAGGGGTCGAGCAGTACTTC.

The chain uses TRBV27 and TRBJ2-7, with 9 bases identical to TRBD1. Germline CDR1 is MNHEY and CDR2 is SMNVEV (reference sequence). With V trimmed by 2 bases and J by 2 bases, 1 base remained unmatched. The CDR3 is made up of 14 amino acids. The CDR3: CASSLRDRAYEQYF. Written as DNA, the CDR3 is TGTGCCAGCAGTTTACGGGACAGGGCCTACGAGCAGTACTTC.

The chain couples TRBV10-3 to TRBJ2-7, with 9 bases identical to TRBD1. CDR1 is ENHRY and CDR2 is SYGVKD in the germline V gene. After removal of 6 bases from V and 9 bases from J, the junction contained 9 bases not matched to a gene. The CDR3 length is 13 residues. CDR3 sequence reads: CAISTGQGVGQYF. Written as DNA, the CDR3 is TGTGCCATCAGCACGGGACAGGGTGTAGGGCAGTACTTC.

This clonotype was seen more than once but under ten times. This chain connects TRBV4-2 to TRBJ2-1, with 8 bases that match TRBD2. From germline, CDR1 is LGHNA and CDR2 YNFKEQ. The CDR3 consists of 16 residues. The V segment lost 4 bases and the J segment 4 bases; nucleotides outside the gene matches: 9. CDR3: CASSRTGGATYNEQFF. The DNA of the CDR3 is TGTGCCAGCAGCCGGACGGGGGGGGCCACGTACAATGAGCAGTTCTTC.

The chain couples TRBV12-3 or TRBV12-4 to TRBJ2-7; a weak D match, TRBD1 (6 bases). The CDR3 sequence is 13 residues long. Trimming stripped 2 bases from V and 3 bases from J, with 8 bases between. The DNA of the CDR3 is TGTGCCAGCAGTTTATTGACAGGCTACGAGCAGTACTTC. Translation gives CASSLLTGYEQYF.

The rearrangement links TRBV20-1 to TRBJ2-1; 12 bases are shared with TRBD1. Per germline, CDR1 DFQATT and CDR2 SNEGSKA (reference sequence). The V and J ends lost 2 bases and 9 bases, in that order; junction bases with no gene match: 5. CDR3 length equals 14 residues. CDR3 region: CSARTGTGGREQFF. The CDR3 DNA sequence: TGCAGTGCTAGAACGGGGACAGGGGGCCGTGAGCAGTTCTTC.

The table lists this clonotype with a few counts. V usage is TRBV5-1 and J usage is TRBJ2-7; TRBD1 aligns across 9 bases. The trim removed 2 bases at V and 4 bases at J, leaving 10 bases unmatched. CDR3 length: 16 amino acids. Per germline, CDR1 SGHRS and CDR2 YFSETQ. CDR3 protein: CASSFPLGTGLYEQYF. The CDR3 DNA reads as TGCGCCAGCAGCTTCCCACTCGGGACAGGGTTGTACGAGCAGTACTTC.

The V call is TRBV27, the J call TRBJ2-7, with D unclear. Germline CDR1 is MNHEY and CDR2 is SMNVEV (reference sequence). The V end was cut by 6 bases, the J end by 5 bases, with 17 bases between. CDR3 size: 14 residues. CDR3 sequence reads: CASSPTKGRDEQYF. CDR3 sequence (DNA): TGTGCCAGCAGCCCCACCAAAGGGCGCGACGAGCAGTACTTC.

There are a few counts of this clonotype. This chain connects TRBV10-3 to TRBJ2-1; 7 nucleotides align to TRBD1. The CDR3 extends over 15 amino acids. J lost 0 bases, V lost 4 bases, and 3 bases had no gene match. Looked up from germline, CDR1 is ENHRY and CDR2 is SYGVKD. For the CDR3, the DNA is TGTGCCATCAGTGGGGGACAGAGCTCCTACAATGAGCAGTTCTTC. It yields the protein CAISGGQSSYNEQFF.

The gene calls are TRBV9 and TRBJ2-4; 7 bases agree with TRBD1. Germline assignment: CDR1 SGDLS and CDR2 YYNGEE. This CDR3 has 16 residues. J gave up 7 bases and V 2 bases, and 12 bases lay outside the gene matches. The chain's CDR3 is CASSVGQPGQLNIQYF. The CDR3 nucleotides read TGTGCCAGCAGCGTTGGGCAGCCGGGACAGCTGAACATTCAGTACTTC.

This clonotype was detected many times. The V and J genes are TRBV29-1 and TRBJ2-1; no definite D call. CDR1 is SQVTM, CDR2 ANQGSEA, per germline. V was pared by 1 base and J by 10 bases, with 5 bases between. The length of the CDR3 is 10 residues. CDR3 protein: CSVEVGEQFF. The CDR3 DNA follows: TGCAGCGTTGAAGTGGGGGAGCAGTTCTTC.